This is a list of T cell receptor beta chains from one sample in a study of blood T cell repertoires in COVID-19. TCRdb keeps only in-frame clones here, not all; method: immunoSEQ multiplex PCR. The sample has about 63,000 clones; nearly 95% are singletons. The sequencing input was peripheral blood. The source is a man aged 50 to 60 with active COVID-19. CDR3s leave out the opening cysteine and the closing phenylalanine or tryptophan. Size values are once, few and many counts, or a class for expanded clones, and some rows have none.

CDR3	size	V	J
ASTSLAGDEQF	.	TRBV19	TRBJ2-1
ASSQQGANEQY	.	TRBV28	TRBJ2-7
ASSLGRRVNEKLF	.	TRBV14	TRBJ1-4
ASSLSRGPTDTQY	.	TRBV7-9	TRBJ2-3
ASSTTGAGGETQY	.	TRBV6-2/TRBV6-3	TRBJ2-5
ASSLVGRTEEKLF	.	TRBV5-1	TRBJ1-4
ASSKVGDCGTQY	.	TRBV21-1	TRBJ2-3
ASSFGLFSQEGTEAF	once	TRBV13	TRBJ1-1
ASSYYPLLMDTQY	once	TRBV28	TRBJ2-3
ASTPGELSEQY	once	TRBV6-5	TRBJ2-7
ASSEGSRPQY	.	TRBV9	TRBJ2-3
ATLLTGAGELF	.	TRBV2	TRBJ2-2
ASSFAGDYEQY	.	TRBV12-3/TRBV12-4	TRBJ2-7
ASRQSGQGQPQH	once	TRBV25-1	TRBJ1-5
ASRSTGAQNEKLF	.	TRBV19	TRBJ1-4
ASSAEGNQPQH	.	TRBV12-3/TRBV12-4	TRBJ1-5
ASSAMGLAENIQY	.	TRBV2	TRBJ2-4
ASSTGQPGNTIY	.	TRBV5-8	TRBJ1-3
ASRQSGTGLSEQY	.	TRBV27	TRBJ2-7
ASRPQGGPYEQY	.	TRBV6-5	TRBJ2-7
ASSLSGTGVNTEAF	.	TRBV28	TRBJ1-1
ASSSSPLAGGGTGELF	.	TRBV27	TRBJ2-2
ASSHFPYDSDRLAYEQY	.	TRBV23-1	TRBJ2-7
ASSQGTSGDPYNEQF	.	TRBV4-3	TRBJ2-1
ASSIGQGMNTEAF	once	TRBV5-1	TRBJ1-1
ASSLIRDNQPQH	.	TRBV28	TRBJ1-5
ASSLRSSGASPLH	.	TRBV28	TRBJ1-6
ASSPGNRGGSYEQY	.	TRBV5-1	TRBJ2-7
ASSDRDRGVGELF	.	TRBV7-9	TRBJ2-2
ASSPGQLYEQY	.	TRBV10-1	TRBJ2-7
ASSKGLAYTDTQY	.	TRBV7-2	TRBJ2-3
ASSYSGQGFGNTIY	.	TRBV6-5	TRBJ1-3
ASGPRAYEQY	.	TRBV12-3/TRBV12-4	TRBJ2-7
ATGMTDLTYNEQF	.	TRBV2	TRBJ2-1
ASSESGGSNEKLF	.	TRBV10-2	TRBJ1-4
ASSYSTPPRT	.	TRBV6-2/TRBV6-3	TRBJ1-2
ASRQDRGLPEAF	.	TRBV6-5	TRBJ1-1
SASSAADSEQF	.	TRBV20-1	TRBJ2-1
ASSLYRGRTTEAF	.	TRBV7-2	TRBJ1-1
ASSLRGVLTGANVLT	.	TRBV19	TRBJ2-6
AISESATRGLGYT	.	TRBV10-3	TRBJ1-2
ASSGTSGGYTDTQY	.	TRBV2	TRBJ2-3
ASSFTRDTIY	.	TRBV7-8	TRBJ1-3
ASSAGSGASDTQY	.	TRBV7-9	TRBJ2-3
ASSLATRGGEQY	.	TRBV7-9	TRBJ2-7
ASSLDGTGMTGELF	.	TRBV5-1	TRBJ2-2
ASSHTGTGSPYGYT	.	TRBV6-2/TRBV6-3	TRBJ1-2
ASSLTGTGAYNSPLH	.	TRBV5-1	TRBJ1-6
ASTQGGEQF	.	TRBV7-9	TRBJ2-1
ASSVGAEPYEQY	.	TRBV9	TRBJ2-7
ASSQQRMRSYEQY	once	TRBV3-1/TRBV3-2	TRBJ2-7
SASAGLGYGYT	.	TRBV20-1	TRBJ1-2
ASSLLAGGSMEIEQY	.	TRBV7-9	TRBJ2-3
ATSDSRSGGALETQY	.	TRBV24-1	TRBJ2-5